Following are 15 T cell receptor beta chains from one sample sequenced in a study of shared clonotypes between healthy human individuals. CD45RO-negative cells were positively selected for CCR7, leaving out terminally differentiated effector memory CD45RA+ cells. Assay: immunoSEQ multiplex PCR; the TCRdb copy retains only in-frame clones and omits some. The sample carries around 2,100,000 clones, roughly 95% recorded once. Sequencing input: naive CD8+ T cells sorted from blood. The receptor set was obtained from a man in his late teens or twenties in good health.

The chain links TRBV19 to TRBJ2-7, with a possible D match to TRBD1 (5 bases). With 5 bases removed from V and 3 bases from J, the gap between germline ends came to 14 bases. The CDR3 contains 14 residues. The germline V gene has CDR1 LNHDA and CDR2 SQIVND (reference sequence). The CDR3 DNA reads TGTGCCAGTAGTCAGCAGGGTGAAGGCTACGAGCAGTACTTC. It codes for CASSQQGEGYEQYF.

V gene TRBV30 combines with J gene TRBJ2-1, with D maybe TRBD2 (6 bases). V lost 5 bases and J 9 bases, leaving 14 bases between the germline ends. The CDR3 is made up of 12 amino acids. Germline assignment: CDR1 GTSNPN and CDR2 SVGIG (reference sequence). The CDR3 spells CAWEGLSGEQFF. CDR3 DNA: TGTGCCTGGGAGGGACTTAGTGGTGAGCAGTTCTTC.

In regard to this clone: This CDR3 is also generated by other DNA sequences in the sample. The chain uses TRBV19 and TRBJ2-3; D ambiguous. This CDR3 comprises 13 residues. Trimming cost V 1 base and J 4 bases, with 6 bases left between them. The V gene's germline CDR1 is LNHDA and CDR2 SQIVND (reference sequence). For the CDR3, the DNA is TGTGCCAGTAGTATAGTTCGCGCAGATACGCAGTATTTT. Protein: CASSIVRADTQYF.

This chain uses TRBV9 with TRBJ2-7; 8 bases map to TRBD2. The CDR3 covers 13 residues. Germline CDR1 and CDR2: SGDLS and YYNGEE. V shed 5 bases, J shed 5 bases, and the junction held 6 bases outside the gene matches. In DNA form, the CDR3 reads TGTGCCAGCAGTCGGGCGGGAGGCGACGAGCAGTACTTC. Its protein product is CASSRAGGDEQYF.

The chain employs TRBV12-1 and TRBJ2-7; the table's D gene call, TRBD2, was not cross checked with the DNA. TRBV12-1 is classified as a pseudogene. The CDR3 covers 17 residues. DNA of the CDR3: TGTGCCAGCAGCGCCCGAGGAGCGGGGGGTATATCCTACGAGCAGTACTTC. Translated: CASSARGAGGISYEQYF.

The chain is built from TRBV27 and TRBJ2-7, with D maybe TRBD2 (5 bases). Deletions cut 7 bases from V and 6 bases from J, with 13 bases between. This CDR3 region has 12 residues. Germline CDR1 reads MNHEY; CDR2 reads SMNVEV (reference sequence). CDR3 sequence: CASNDLGSEQYF. The DNA for the CDR3 is TGTGCCAGCAATGATTTGGGGAGCGAGCAGTACTTC.

The gene calls are TRBV7-8 and TRBJ1-5; D not resolved. The V end lost 2 bases, the J end lost 3 bases, and 11 bases lay between the germline ends. Germline CDR1 and CDR2: SGHVS and FQNEAQ. This CDR3 has 15 residues. The CDR3 region is CASSLLGQNNQPQHF. DNA for the CDR3: TGTGCCAGCAGCTTACTTGGGCAGAACAATCAGCCCCAGCATTTT.

The chain employs TRBV14 and TRBJ1-1; 8 positions agree with TRBD1. The germline V gene encodes CDR1 SGHDN and CDR2 FVKESK. CDR3 length: 16 amino acids. V lost 3 bases to trimming and J lost 1 base; unmatched junction nucleotides: 7. DNA of the CDR3: TGTGCCAGCAGCCATTGGACAGGGACAACGAACACTGAAGCTTTCTTT. Its translation is CASSHWTGTTNTEAFF.

This clone showed up just a few times. The V call is TRBV5-1, the J call TRBJ2-2; D is unresolved. The V gene lost 0 bases and the J gene lost 3 bases, with 12 bases spanning the gap. The germline CDR1 and CDR2 sequences are SGHRS and YFSETQ. The CDR3 covers 16 residues. The CDR3 DNA is TGCGCCAGCAGCTTGGATATGGCAGACTACACCGGGGAGCTGTTTTTT. This sequence encodes CASSLDMADYTGELFF. Supplemented by reference TRBV5-1 and TRBJ2-2, the full variable domain reads KAGVTQTPRYLIKTRGQQVTLSCSPISGHRSVSWYQQTPGQGLQFLFEYFSETQRNKGNFPGRFSGRQFSNSRSEMNVSTLELGDSALYLCASSLDMADYTGELFFGEGSRLTVL.

This chain links TRBV11-1 with TRBJ2-7; D ambiguous. The CDR3 is 12 residues long. The germline V gene encodes CDR1 SGHAT and CDR2 FQDESV (reference sequence). The germline V and J ends were trimmed by 5 bases and 6 bases, with 11 bases remaining between them. Written as DNA, the CDR3 is TGTGCCAGCAGCCTCGACGTCAGCGAGCAGTACTTC. As protein: CASSLDVSEQYF.

This sequence joins TRBV2 and TRBJ2-7; 9 nucleotides agree with TRBD1. This CDR3 has 12 amino acids. Germline V gene sequence: CDR1 SNHLY, CDR2 FYNNEI. With V trimmed by 3 bases and J by 7 bases, 1 base remained unmatched. CDR3 residues: CASSETGGEQYF. As DNA, the CDR3 is TGTGCCAGCAGTGAGACAGGGGGGGAGCAGTACTTC.

J is TRBJ2-5 and V is TRBV4-3; possible D gene TRBD2, 5 bases. CDR1 is LGHNA and CDR2 is YSLEER in the germline V gene. The CDR3 has 17 amino acids. The V end lost 0 bases, the J end lost 3 bases, and 17 bases lay between the germline ends. The CDR3 sequence: CASSQDRQVRGEETQYF. The CDR3 nucleotides are TGCGCCAGCAGCCAAGATCGTCAGGTCCGGGGAGAAGAGACCCAGTACTTC.

The sample holds a few counts of this clone. V usage is TRBV15 and J usage is TRBJ1-5; a weak D match, TRBD1 (5 bases). The CDR3 sequence is 14 residues long. With 5 bases removed from V and 3 bases from J, the gap between germline ends came to 11 bases. Germline V gene lookup returns CDR1 LNHNV and CDR2 YYDKDF (reference sequence). The CDR3 protein is CATSGDGPNQPQHF. Written as DNA, the CDR3 is TGTGCCACCAGCGGGGACGGACCCAATCAGCCCCAGCATTTT.

The chain is built from TRBV9 and TRBJ2-7; D is unresolved. Per the germline V gene, CDR1 is SGDLS and CDR2 is YYNGEE. The CDR3 is 15 amino acids. Trimming cost V 2 bases and J 1 base, with 13 bases left between them. The CDR3 here is CASSVSPDGSYEQYF. For the CDR3, the DNA is TGTGCCAGCAGCGTCTCACCGGACGGATCCTACGAGCAGTACTTC.

Points on this clone: The sample contains more than one DNA sequence encoding this CDR3. The chain links TRBV6-5 to TRBJ1-2; 10 bases are shared with TRBD1. Germline lookup yields CDR1 MNHEY and CDR2 SVGAGI. Trimming removed 3 bases from V and 3 bases from J; junction bases left unmatched: 4. The CDR3 is made up of 15 amino acids. The CDR3 region is CASSYPGQGYYGYTF. The DNA of the CDR3 is TGTGCCAGCAGTTATCCGGGACAGGGGTACTATGGCTACACCTTC.